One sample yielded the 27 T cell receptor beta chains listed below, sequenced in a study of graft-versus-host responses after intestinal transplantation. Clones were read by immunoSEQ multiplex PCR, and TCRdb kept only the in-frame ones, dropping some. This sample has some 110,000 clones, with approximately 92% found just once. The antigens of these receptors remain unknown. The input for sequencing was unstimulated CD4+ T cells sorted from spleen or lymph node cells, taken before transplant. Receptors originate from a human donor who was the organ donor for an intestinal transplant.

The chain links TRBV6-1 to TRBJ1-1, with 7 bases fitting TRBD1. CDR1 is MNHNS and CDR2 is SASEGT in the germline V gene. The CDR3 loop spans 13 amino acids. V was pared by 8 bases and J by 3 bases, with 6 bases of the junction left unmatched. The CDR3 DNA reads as TGTGCCAGCCTCCCAAGGGGGCACACTGAAGCTTTCTTT. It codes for CASLPRGHTEAFF.

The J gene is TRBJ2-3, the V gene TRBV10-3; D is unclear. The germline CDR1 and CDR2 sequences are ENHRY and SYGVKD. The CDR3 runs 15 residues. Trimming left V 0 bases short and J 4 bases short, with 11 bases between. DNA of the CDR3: TGTGCCATCAGTGAGTCGAGTGGGCGCGCAGATACGCAGTATTTT. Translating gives CAISESSGRADTQYF.

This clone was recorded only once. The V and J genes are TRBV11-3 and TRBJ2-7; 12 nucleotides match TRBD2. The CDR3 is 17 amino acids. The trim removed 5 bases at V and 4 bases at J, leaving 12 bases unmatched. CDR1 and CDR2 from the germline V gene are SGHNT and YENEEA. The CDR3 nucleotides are TGTGCCAGCAGCCTTAGACTAGCGGGAGCCTTGGAGTACGAGCAGTACTTC. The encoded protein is CASSLRLAGALEYEQYF. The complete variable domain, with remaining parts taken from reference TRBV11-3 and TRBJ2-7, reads EAGVVQSPRYKIIEKKQPVAFWCNPISGHNTLYWYLQNLGQGPELLIRYENEEAVDDSQLPKDRFSAERLKGVDSTLKIQPAELGDSAVYLCASSLRLAGALEYEQYFGPGTRLTVT.

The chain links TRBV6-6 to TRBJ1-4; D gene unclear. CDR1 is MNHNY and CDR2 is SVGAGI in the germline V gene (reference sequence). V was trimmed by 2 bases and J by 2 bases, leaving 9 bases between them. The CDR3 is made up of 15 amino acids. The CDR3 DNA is TGTGCCAGCAGTTACCTAACGGCCACTAATGAAAAACTGTTTTTT. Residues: CASSYLTATNEKLFF.

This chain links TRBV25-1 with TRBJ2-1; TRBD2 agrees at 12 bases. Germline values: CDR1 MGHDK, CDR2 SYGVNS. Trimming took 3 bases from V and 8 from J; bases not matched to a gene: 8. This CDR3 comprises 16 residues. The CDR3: CASSDLTSGSLDEQFF. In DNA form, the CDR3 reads TGTGCCAGCAGTGACCTGACTAGCGGGAGTCTCGATGAGCAGTTCTTC.

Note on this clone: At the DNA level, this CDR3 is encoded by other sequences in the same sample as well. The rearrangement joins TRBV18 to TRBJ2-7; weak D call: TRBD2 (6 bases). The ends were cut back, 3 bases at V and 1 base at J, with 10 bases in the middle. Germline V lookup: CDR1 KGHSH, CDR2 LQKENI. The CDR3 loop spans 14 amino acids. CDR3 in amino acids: CASSPGAGSYEQYF. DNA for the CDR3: TGTGCCAGCTCACCGGGTGCGGGATCCTACGAGCAGTACTTC.

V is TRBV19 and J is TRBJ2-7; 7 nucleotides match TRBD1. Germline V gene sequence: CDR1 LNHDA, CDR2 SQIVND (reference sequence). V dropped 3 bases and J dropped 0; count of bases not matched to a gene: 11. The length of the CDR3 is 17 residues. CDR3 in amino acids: CASSISHSTGLSYEQYF. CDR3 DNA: TGTGCCAGTAGTATCTCCCACTCGACAGGGCTCTCCTACGAGCAGTACTTC.

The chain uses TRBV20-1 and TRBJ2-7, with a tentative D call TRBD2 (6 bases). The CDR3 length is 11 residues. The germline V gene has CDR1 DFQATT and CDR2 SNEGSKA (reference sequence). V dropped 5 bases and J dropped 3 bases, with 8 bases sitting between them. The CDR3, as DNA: TGCAGTGCTGGAGGGCTCTACGAGCAGTACTTC. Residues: CSAGGLYEQYF.

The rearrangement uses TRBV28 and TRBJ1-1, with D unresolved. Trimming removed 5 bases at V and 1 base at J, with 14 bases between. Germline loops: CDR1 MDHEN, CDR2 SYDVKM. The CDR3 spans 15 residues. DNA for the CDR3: TGTGCCAGCAGTCCGGAGAGACGCTGGAACACTGAAGCTTTCTTT. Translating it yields CASSPERRWNTEAFF.

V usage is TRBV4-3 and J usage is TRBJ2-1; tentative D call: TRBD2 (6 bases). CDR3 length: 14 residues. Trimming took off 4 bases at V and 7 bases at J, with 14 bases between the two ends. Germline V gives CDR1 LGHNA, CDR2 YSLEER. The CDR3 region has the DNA TGCGCCAGCAGCCCCGGGTTAGCGGCTAATGAGCAGTTCTTC. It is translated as CASSPGLAANEQFF.

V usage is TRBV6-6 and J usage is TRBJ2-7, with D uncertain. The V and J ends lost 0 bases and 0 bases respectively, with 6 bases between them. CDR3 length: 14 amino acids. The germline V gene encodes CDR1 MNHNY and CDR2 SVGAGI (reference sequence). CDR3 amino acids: CASSYSFVSYEQYF. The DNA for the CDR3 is TGTGCCAGCAGTTACTCCTTCGTCTCCTACGAGCAGTACTTC.

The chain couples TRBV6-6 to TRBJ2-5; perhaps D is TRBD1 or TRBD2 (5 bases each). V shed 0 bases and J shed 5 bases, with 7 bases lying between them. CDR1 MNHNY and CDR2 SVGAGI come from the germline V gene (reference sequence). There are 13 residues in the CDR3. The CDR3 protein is CASSYSGRETQYF. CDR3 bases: TGTGCCAGCAGTTACTCGGGACGGGAGACCCAGTACTTC.

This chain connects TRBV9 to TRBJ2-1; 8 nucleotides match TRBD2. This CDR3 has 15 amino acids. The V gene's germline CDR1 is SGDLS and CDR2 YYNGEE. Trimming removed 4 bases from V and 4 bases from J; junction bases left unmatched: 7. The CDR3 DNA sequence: TGTGCCAGCAGCCCAGGGCTAGCGGGTTACAATGAGCAGTTCTTC. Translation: CASSPGLAGYNEQFF.

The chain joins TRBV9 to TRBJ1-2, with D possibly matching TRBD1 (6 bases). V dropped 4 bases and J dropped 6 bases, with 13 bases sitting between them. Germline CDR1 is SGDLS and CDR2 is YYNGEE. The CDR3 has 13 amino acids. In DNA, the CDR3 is TGTGCCAGCAGCCCCGCGGGGGCGGATGGCTACACCTTC. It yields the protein CASSPAGADGYTF.

The CDR3 region is CASSRTGGMYEQYF. Written as DNA, the CDR3 is TGTGCCAGCAGTCGGACAGGGGGCATGTACGAGCAGTACTTC. The genes are TRBV28 and TRBJ2-7, with 11 bases that match TRBD1. The CDR3 covers 14 residues. The ends lost 5 bases at V and 4 bases at J; junction bases unmatched: 4. Germline loops: CDR1 MDHEN, CDR2 SYDVKM.

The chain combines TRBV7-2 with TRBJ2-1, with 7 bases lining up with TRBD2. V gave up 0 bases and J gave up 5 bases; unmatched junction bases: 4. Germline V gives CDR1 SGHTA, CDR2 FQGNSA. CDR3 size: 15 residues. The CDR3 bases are TGTGCCAGCAGCTTAGCGTGGGCGGGGGACAATGAGCAGTTCTTC. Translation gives CASSLAWAGDNEQFF.

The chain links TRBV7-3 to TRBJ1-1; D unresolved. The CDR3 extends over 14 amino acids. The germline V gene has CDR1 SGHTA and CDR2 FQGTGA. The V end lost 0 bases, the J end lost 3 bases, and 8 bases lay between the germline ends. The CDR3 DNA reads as TGTGCCAGCAGCTTAACGGGCTTAGACACTGAAGCTTTCTTT. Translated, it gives CASSLTGLDTEAFF. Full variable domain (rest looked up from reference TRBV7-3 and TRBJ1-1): GAGVSQTPSNKVTEKGKYVELRCDPISGHTALYWYRQSLGQGPEFLIYFQGTGAADDSGLPNDRFFAVRPEGSVSTLKIQRTERGDSAVYLCASSLTGLDTEAFFGQGTRLTVV.

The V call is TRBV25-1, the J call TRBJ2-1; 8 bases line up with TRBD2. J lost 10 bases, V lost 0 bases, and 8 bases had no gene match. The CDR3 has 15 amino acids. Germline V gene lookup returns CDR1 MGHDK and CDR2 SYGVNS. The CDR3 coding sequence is TGTGCCAGCAGTGAATATACGGGAGGGCCGACGGAGCAGTTCTTC. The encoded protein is CASSEYTGGPTEQFF.

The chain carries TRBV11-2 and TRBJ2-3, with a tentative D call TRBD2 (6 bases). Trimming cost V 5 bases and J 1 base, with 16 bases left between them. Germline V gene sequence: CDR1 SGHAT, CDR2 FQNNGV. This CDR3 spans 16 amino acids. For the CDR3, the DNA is TGTGCCAGCAGCCCCCCCTGGGCTAGCGGCACAGATACGCAGTATTTT. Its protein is CASSPPWASGTDTQYF.

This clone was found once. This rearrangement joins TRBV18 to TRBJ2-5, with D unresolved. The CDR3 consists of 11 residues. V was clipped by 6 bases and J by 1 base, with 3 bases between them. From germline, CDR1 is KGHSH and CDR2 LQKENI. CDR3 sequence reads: CASSTQETQYF. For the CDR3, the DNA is TGTGCCAGCTCGACCCAAGAGACCCAGTACTTC. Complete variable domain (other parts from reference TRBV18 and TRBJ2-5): NAGVMQNPRHLVRRRGQEARLRCSPMKGHSHVYWYRQLPEEGLKFMVYLQKENIIDESGMPKERFSAEFPKEGPSILRIQQVVRGDSAAYFCASSTQETQYFGPGTRLLVL.

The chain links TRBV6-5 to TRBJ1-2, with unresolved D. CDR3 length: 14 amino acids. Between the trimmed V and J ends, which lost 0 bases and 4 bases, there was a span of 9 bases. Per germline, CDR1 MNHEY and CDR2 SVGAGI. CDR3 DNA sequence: TGTGCCAGCAGTTACTCGGTGGAAATCTATGGCTACACCTTC. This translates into CASSYSVEIYGYTF.

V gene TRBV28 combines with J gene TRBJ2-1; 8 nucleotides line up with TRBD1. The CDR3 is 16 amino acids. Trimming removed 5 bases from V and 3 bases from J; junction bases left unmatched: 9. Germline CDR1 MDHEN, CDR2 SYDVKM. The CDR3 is CASSPLQGVYYNEQFF. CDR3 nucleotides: TGTGCCAGCAGTCCGTTACAGGGGGTCTACTACAATGAGCAGTTCTTC.

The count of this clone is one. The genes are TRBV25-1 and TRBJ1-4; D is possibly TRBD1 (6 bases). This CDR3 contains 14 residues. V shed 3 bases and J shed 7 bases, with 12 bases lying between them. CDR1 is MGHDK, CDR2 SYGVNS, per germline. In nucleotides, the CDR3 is TGTGCCAGCAGTGATAACAGGGCCCTTGAAAAACTGTTTTTT. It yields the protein CASSDNRALEKLFF. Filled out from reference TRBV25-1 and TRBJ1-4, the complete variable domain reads EADIYQTPRYLVIGTGKKITLECSQTMGHDKMYWYQQDPGMELHLIHYSYGVNSTEKGDLSSESTVSRIRTEHFPLTLESARPSHTSQYLCASSDNRALEKLFFGSGTQLSVL.

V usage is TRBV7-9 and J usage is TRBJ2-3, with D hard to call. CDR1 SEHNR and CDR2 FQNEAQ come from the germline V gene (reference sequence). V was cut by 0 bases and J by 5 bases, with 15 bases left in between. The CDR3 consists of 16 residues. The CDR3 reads CASSLAAPLFGDTQYF. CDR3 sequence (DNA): TGTGCCAGCAGCTTAGCCGCACCCCTCTTCGGAGATACGCAGTATTTT.

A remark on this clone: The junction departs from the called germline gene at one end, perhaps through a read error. The CDR3 DNA sequence: TGTGCCAGCAGTTTATGGAACCGCGAGGTGGTTTTT. Its translation: CASSLWNREVVF. The rearrangement uses TRBV28 and TRBJ1-4; D remains unclear. Per germline, CDR1 MDHEN and CDR2 SYDVKM. The CDR3 has 12 residues.

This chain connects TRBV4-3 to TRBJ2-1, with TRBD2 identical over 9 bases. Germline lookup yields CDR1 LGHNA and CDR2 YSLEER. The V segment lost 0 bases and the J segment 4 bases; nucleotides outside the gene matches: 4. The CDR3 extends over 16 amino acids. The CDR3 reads CASSQEVAGGYNEQFF. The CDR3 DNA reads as TGCGCCAGCAGCCAAGAAGTGGCGGGAGGGTACAATGAGCAGTTCTTC.

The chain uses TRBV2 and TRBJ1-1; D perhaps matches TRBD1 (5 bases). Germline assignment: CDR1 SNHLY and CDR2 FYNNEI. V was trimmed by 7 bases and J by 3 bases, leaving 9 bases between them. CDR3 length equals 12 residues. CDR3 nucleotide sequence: TGTGCCAGCACAGGGTATGACACTGAAGCTTTCTTT. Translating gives CASTGYDTEAFF. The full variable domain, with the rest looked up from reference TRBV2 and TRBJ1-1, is EPEVTQTPSHQVTQMGQEVILRCVPISNHLYFYWYRQILGQKVEFLVSFYNNEISEKSEIFDDQFSVERPDGSNFTLKIRSTKLEDSAMYFCASTGYDTEAFFGQGTRLTVV.